This entry describes one T cell receptor beta chain. The antigen remains unidentified. The germline CDR1 and CDR2 sequences are PRHDT and FYEKMQ (reference sequence). Trimming at V came to 6 bases and at J to 3 bases, leaving 6 bases not matched to a gene. The CDR3 is made up of 16 amino acids. The sample originates from a study of T cells in Graves' hyperthyroidism and ophthalmopathy. Study outcomes and limitations: Onset of ophthalmopathy came a median 6.5 months after the model predicted it. Peripheral blood also featured most of the thyroid clonotypes expanded above 0.001.

The study excluded patients with uncontrolled infection, other autoimmune disease, pregnancy or lactation. PBMCs stemmed from over 7.5 ml fresh peripheral blood. Amplified TCR beta CDR3 regions derived from RNA transcripts. The study used the HTBI primer set for a first-round RT-PCR of the TCR CDR3. One entry per CDR3 protein, called by TCRdb with MiXCR from the multiplex PCR reads. The sample yields roughly 840,000 distinct CDR3 sequences, roughly 37% seen once. The chain employs TRBV13 and TRBJ2-5; 14 nucleotides line up with TRBD2. The material sequenced was blood. The sequence derives from a man between 18 and 35 years old with Graves' hyperthyroidism. The CDR3 loop is CASSPTSGGAKETQYF. The CDR3, as DNA: TGTGCCAGCAGTCCGACTAGCGGGGGGGCCAAAGAGACCCAGTACTTC.